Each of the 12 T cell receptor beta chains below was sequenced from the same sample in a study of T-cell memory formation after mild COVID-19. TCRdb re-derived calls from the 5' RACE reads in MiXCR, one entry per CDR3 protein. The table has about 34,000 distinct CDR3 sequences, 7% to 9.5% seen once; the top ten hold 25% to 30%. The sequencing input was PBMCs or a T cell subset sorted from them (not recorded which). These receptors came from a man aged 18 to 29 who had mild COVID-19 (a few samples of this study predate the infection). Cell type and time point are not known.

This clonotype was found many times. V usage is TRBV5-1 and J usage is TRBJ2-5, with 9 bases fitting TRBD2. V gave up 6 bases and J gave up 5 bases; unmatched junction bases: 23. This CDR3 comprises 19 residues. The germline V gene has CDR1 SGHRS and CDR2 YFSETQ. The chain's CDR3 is CASTRIWRGGRIYIETQYF. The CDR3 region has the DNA TGCGCCAGCACCCGAATTTGGCGGGGGGGCCGGATTTACATTGAGACCCAGTACTTC.

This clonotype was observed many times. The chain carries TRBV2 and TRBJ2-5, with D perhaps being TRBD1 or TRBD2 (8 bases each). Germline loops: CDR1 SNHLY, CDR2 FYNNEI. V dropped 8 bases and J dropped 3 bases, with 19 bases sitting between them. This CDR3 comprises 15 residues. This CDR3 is CASGQGQTSEETQYF. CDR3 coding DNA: TGTGCCAGCGGACAGGGCCAGACTAGCGAAGAGACCCAGTACTTC.

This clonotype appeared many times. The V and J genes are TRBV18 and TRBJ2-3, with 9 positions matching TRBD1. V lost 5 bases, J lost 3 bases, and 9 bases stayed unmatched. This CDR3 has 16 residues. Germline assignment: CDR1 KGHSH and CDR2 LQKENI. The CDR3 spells CASSSGGQGATDTQYF. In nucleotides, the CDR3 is TGTGCCAGCTCATCCGGGGGACAGGGTGCAACAGATACGCAGTATTTT.

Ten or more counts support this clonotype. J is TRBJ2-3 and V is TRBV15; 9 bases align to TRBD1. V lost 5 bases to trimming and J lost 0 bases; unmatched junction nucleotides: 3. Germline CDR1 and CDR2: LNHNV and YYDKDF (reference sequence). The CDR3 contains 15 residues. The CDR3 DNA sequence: TGTGCCACCAGCTTTGGGACAGGGAGCACAGATACGCAGTATTTT. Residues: CATSFGTGSTDTQYF.

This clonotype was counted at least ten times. Written as DNA, the CDR3 is TGCAGTGCTATTCCTAGCGGGGGGCTCAGCACAGATACGCAGTATTTT. Its protein product is CSAIPSGGLSTDTQYF. This chain joins TRBV20-1 and TRBJ2-3; TRBD2 matches at 11 bases. V lost 4 bases and J lost 0; bases outside the gene matches: 6. Germline V gives CDR1 DFQATT, CDR2 SNEGSKA (reference sequence). CDR3 length equals 16 residues.

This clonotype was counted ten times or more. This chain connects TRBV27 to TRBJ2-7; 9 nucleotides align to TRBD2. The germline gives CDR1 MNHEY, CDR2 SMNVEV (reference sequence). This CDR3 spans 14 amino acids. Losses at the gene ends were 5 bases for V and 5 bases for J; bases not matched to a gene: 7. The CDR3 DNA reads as TGTGCCAGCAGTAACATAGCGGGGGTCAACGAGCAGTACTTC. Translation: CASSNIAGVNEQYF.

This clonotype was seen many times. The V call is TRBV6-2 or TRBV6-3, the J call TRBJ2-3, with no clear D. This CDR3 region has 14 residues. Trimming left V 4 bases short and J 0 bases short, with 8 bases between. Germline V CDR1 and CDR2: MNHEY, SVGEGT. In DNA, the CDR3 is TGTGCCAGCAGTTCAGTCGCTAGCACAGATACGCAGTATTTT. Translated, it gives CASSSVASTDTQYF.

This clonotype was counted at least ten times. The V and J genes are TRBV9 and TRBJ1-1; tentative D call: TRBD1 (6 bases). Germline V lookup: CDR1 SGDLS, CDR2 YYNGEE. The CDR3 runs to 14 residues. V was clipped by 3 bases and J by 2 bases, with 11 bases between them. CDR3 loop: CASSAGGGNTEAFF. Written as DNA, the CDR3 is TGTGCCAGCAGCGCGGGGGGCGGAAACACTGAAGCTTTCTTT.

CDR3 coding DNA: TGCGCCGGCTCAGGGCGAGGCGGGTATGGCTACACCTTC. Translation gives CAGSGRGGYGYTF. The chain uses TRBV10-2 and TRBJ1-2; D is perhaps TRBD1 (5 bases). Germline CDR1 and CDR2: WSHSY and SAAADI. The CDR3 extends over 13 amino acids. V lost 11 bases and J lost 5, with 18 bases in between.

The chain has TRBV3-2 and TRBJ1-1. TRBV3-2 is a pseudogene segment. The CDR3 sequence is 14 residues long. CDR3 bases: TGTGACAGCAGCCCTACAGAGCTGAACACTGAAGCTTTCTTT. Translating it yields CDSSPTELNTEAFF.

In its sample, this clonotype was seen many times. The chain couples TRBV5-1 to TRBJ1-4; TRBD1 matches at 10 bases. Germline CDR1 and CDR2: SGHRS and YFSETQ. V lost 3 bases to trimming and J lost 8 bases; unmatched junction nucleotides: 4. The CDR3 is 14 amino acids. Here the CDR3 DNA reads TGCGCCAGCAGCTCCGGGACAGGGGTGGAAAAACTGTTTTTT. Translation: CASSSGTGVEKLFF.

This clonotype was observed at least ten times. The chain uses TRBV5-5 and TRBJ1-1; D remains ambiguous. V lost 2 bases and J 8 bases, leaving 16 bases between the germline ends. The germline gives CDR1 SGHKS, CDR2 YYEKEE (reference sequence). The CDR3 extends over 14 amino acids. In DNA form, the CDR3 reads TGTGCCAGCAGCTTCGATCCGGGAGGCCAAGAAGCTTTCTTT. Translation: CASSFDPGGQEAFF.